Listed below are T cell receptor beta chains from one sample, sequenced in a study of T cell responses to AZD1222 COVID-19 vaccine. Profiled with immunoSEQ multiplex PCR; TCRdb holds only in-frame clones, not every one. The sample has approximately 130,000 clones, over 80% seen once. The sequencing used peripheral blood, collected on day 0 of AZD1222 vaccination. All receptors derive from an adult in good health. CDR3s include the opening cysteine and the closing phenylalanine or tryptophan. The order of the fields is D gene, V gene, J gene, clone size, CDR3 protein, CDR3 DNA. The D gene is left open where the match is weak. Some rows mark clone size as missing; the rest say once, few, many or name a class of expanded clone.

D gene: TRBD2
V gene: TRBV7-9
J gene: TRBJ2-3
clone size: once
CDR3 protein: CASSLDRTSGRWTQYF
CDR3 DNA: TGTGCCAGCAGCTTAGACCGGACTAGCGGGAGATGGACGCAGTATTTT

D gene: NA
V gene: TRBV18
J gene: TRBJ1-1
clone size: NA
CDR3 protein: CASSPQHYEGEAFF
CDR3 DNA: TGTGCCAGCTCACCTCAACATTACGAGGGTGAAGCTTTCTTT

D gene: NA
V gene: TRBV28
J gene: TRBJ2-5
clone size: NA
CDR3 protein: CASRSLYRDGSGETQYF
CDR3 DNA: TGTGCCAGCAGGTCCCTTTACAGGGACGGGAGTGGGGAGACCCAGTACTTC

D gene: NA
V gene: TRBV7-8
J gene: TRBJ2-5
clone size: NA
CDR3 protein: CASRGRGETQYF
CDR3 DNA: TGTGCCAGCAGGGGCAGGGGAGAGACCCAGTACTTC

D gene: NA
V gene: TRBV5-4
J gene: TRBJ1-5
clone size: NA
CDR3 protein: CASSPGLGSNQPQHF
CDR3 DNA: TGTGCCAGCAGCCCGGGACTCGGTAGCAATCAGCCCCAGCATTTT

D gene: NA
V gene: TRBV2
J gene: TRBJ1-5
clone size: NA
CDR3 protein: CASRNSGRGGNQPQHF
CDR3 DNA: TGTGCCAGCCGTAACTCTGGTCGGGGTGGCAATCAGCCCCAGCATTTT

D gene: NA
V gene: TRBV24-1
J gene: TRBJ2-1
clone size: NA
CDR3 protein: CATSDFRVPSNEQFF
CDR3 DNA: TGTGCCACCAGTGATTTCAGGGTACCTTCGAATGAGCAGTTCTTC

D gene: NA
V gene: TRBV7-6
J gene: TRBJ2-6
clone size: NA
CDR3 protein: CASSLSTEVGSGANVLTF
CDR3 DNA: TGTGCCAGCAGCTTAAGTACCGAGGTCGGCTCTGGGGCCAACGTCCTGACTTTC

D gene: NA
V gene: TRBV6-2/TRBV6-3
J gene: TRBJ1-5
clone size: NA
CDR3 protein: CASSPDRGHQPQHF
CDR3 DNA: TGTGCCAGCAGCCCCGACCGAGGTCATCAGCCCCAGCATTTT

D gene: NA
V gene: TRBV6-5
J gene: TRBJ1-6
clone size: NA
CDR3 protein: CASSYSTVNSPLHF
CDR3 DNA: TGTGCCAGCAGTTACTCTACAGTTAATTCACCCCTCCACTTT

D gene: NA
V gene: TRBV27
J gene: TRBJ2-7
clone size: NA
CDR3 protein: CASSIRPPYEQYF
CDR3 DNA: TGTGCCAGCAGTATTAGGCCCCCCTACGAGCAGTACTTC

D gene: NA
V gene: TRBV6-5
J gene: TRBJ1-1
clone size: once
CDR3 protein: CASSYRSGNTEAFF
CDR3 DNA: TGTGCCAGCAGTTACAGGAGTGGGAACACTGAAGCTTTCTTT

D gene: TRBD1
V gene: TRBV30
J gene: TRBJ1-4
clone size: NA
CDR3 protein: CAWSVLGQGHEKLFF
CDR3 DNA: TGTGCCTGGAGTGTTCTAGGACAGGGTCATGAAAAACTGTTTTTT

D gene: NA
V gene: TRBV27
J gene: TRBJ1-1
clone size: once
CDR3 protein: CASRGDGTEAFF
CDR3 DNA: TGTGCCAGCAGGGGGGATGGCACTGAAGCTTTCTTT

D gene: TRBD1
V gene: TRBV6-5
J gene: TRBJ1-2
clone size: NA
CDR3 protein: CASSYPGTAGYTF
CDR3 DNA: TGTGCCAGCAGTTACCCCGGGACAGCTGGCTACACCTTC

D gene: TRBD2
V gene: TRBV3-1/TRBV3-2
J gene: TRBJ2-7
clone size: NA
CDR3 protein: CASSLPYSGRSEQYF
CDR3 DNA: TGTGCCAGCAGCCTCCCGTACAGCGGGAGGAGTGAGCAGTACTTC

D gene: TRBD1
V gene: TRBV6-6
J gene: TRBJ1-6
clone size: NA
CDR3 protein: CASSYRDRELSPLHF
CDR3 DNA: TGTGCCAGCAGTTACCGGGACAGGGAATTGTCACCCCTCCACTTT

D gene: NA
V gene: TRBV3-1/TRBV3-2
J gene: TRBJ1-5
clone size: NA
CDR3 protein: CASSRGGESNQPQHF
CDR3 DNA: TGTGCCAGCAGCCGCGGGGGGGAGAGCAATCAGCCCCAGCATTTT

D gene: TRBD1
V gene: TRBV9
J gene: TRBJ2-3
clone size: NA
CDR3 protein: CASSPHRQGGTQYF
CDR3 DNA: TGTGCCAGCAGCCCGCATAGACAGGGCGGAACGCAGTATTTT

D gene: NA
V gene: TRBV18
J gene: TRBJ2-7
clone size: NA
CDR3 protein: CASSDEALEQYF
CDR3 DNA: TGTGCCAGCTCAGACGAAGCCCTCGAGCAGTACTTC

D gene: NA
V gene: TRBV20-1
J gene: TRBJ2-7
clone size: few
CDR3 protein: CSARLVHEQYF
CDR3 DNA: TGCAGTGCTAGACTAGTCCACGAGCAGTACTTC

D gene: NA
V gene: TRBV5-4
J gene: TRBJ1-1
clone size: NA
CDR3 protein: CASSLDSMNTEAFF
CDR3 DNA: TGTGCCAGCAGCTTGGACAGCATGAACACTGAAGCTTTCTTT

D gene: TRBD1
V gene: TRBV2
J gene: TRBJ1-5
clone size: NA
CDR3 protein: CASSVTGGSYQPQHF
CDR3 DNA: TGTGCCAGCAGCGTTACAGGGGGGAGTTATCAGCCCCAGCATTTT

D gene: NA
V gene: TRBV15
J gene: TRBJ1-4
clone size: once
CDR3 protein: CATSRGLLNEKLFF
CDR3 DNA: TGTGCCACCAGCAGAGGGCTCCTTAATGAAAAACTGTTTTTT

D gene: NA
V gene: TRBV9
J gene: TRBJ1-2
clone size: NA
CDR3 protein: CASSVAGPGYTF
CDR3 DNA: TGTGCCAGCAGCGTGGCGGGGCCCGGCTACACCTTC

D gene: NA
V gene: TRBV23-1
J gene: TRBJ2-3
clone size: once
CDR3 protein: CASSLWTRWDHGTQYF
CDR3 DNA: TGCGCCAGCAGTCTTTGGACGAGATGGGATCATGGTACGCAGTATTTT

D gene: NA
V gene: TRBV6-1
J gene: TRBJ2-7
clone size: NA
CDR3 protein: CASSEYGVGSYEQYF
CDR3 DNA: TGTGCCAGCAGTGAATACGGTGTAGGGTCCTACGAGCAGTACTTC

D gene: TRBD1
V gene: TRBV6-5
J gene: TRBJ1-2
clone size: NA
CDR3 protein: CASSRGQTKTF
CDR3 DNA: TGTGCCAGCAGTAGGGGACAGACAAAGACCTTC

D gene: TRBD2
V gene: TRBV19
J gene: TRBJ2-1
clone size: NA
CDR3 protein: CASSASLAGDSGEQFF
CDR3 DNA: TGTGCCAGTAGTGCGAGTCTAGCGGGAGATAGCGGTGAGCAGTTCTTC

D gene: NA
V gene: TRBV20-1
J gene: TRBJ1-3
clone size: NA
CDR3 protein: CSANDPSSGNTIYF
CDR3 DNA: TGCAGTGCTAATGATCCGTCCTCTGGAAACACCATATATTTT

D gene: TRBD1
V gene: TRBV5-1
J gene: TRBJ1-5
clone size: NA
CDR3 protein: CASSPGQGNQPQHF
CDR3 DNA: TGCGCCAGCAGCCCTGGACAGGGTAATCAGCCCCAGCATTTT

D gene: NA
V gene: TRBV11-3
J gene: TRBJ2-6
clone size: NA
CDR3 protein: CASSFYGANVLTF
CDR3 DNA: TGTGCCAGCAGCTTTTATGGGGCCAACGTCCTGACTTTC

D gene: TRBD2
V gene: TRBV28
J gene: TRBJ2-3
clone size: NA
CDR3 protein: CASSPGLAGGTDTQYF
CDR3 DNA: TGTGCCAGCAGTCCGGGACTAGCGGGAGGCACAGATACGCAGTATTTT

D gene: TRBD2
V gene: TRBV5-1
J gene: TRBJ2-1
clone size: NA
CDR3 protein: CAIGGLAGSNEQFF
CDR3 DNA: TGCGCCATCGGGGGACTAGCGGGAAGCAATGAGCAGTTCTTC

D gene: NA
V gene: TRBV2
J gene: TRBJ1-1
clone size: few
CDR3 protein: CASSLQGNTEAFF
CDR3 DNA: TGTGCCAGCAGCCTACAGGGGAACACTGAAGCTTTCTTT

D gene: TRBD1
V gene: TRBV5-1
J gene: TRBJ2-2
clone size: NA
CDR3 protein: CASSMGQGENTGELFF
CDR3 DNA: TGCGCCAGCAGCATGGGACAGGGAGAGAACACCGGGGAGCTGTTTTTT

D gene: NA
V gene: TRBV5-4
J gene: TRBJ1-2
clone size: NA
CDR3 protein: CASSPPGPLGSYTF
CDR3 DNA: TGTGCCAGCAGCCCGCCGGGACCCCTAGGCTCGTATACCTTC

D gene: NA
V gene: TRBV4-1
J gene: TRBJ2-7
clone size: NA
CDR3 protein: CASSQGQILAGEQYF
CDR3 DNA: TGCGCCAGCAGCCAAGGCCAGATCCTAGCAGGGGAGCAGTACTTC

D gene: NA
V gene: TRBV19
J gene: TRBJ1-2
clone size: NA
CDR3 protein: CASSIRVGGYTF
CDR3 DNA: TGTGCCAGTAGTATAAGGGTTGGAGGCTACACCTTC

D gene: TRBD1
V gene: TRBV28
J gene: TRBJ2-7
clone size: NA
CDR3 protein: CASSLWGTGGGYEQYF
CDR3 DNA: TGTGCCAGCAGTTTATGGGGGACAGGGGGCGGCTACGAGCAGTACTTC

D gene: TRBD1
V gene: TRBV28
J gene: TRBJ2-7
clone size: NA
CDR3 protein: CATRQGSYEQYF
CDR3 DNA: TGTGCCACCAGACAGGGCTCCTACGAGCAGTACTTC

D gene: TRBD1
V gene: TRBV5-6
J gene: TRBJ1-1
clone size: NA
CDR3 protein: CASSGYGTGVTEALF
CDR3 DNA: TGTGCCAGCAGCGGATACGGGACAGGGGTCACTGAAGCCCTCTTT

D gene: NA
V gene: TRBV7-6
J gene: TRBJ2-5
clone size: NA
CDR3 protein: CASSPKVESPETQYF
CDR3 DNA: TGTGCCAGCAGCCCCAAGGTAGAGTCTCCGGAGACCCAGTACTTC

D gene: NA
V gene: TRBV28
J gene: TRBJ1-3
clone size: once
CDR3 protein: CASSQGVRNTIYF
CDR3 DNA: TGTGCCAGCAGCCAGGGAGTCCGAAACACCATATATTTT

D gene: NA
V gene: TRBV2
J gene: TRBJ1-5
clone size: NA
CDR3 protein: CASSDPGSNQPQHF
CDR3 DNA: TGTGCCAGCAGTGATCCGGGGAGCAATCAGCCCCAGCATTTT

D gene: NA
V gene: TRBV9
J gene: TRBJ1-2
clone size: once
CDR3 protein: CASSRGGSVYGYTF
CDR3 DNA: TGTGCCAGCAGCCGAGGCGGAAGTGTCTATGGCTACACCTTC

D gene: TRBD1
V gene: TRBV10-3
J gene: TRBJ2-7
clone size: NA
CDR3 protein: CAISEPGTGGYEQYF
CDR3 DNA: TGTGCCATCAGTGAGCCAGGGACAGGGGGCTACGAGCAGTACTTC

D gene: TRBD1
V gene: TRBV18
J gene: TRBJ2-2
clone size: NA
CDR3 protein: CASSGGQGNTGELFF
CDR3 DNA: TGTGCCAGCTCAGGAGGACAGGGGAACACCGGGGAGCTGTTTTTT

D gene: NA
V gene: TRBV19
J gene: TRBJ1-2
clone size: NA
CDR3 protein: CASVGVWYGYTF
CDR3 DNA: TGTGCCAGTGTGGGTGTATGGTATGGCTACACCTTC

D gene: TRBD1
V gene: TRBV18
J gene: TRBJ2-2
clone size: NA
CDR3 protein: CASSPKGTGRTGELFF
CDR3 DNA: TGTGCCAGCTCACCAAAAGGGACAGGGCGCACCGGGGAGCTGTTTTTT

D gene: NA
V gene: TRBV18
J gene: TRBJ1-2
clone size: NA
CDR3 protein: CASSPGADGGYGYTF
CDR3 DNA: TGTGCCAGCTCACCGGGGGCGGACGGGGGCTATGGCTACACCTTC

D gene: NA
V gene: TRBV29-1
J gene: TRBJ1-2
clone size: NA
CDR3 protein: CSVVTGSYYGYTF
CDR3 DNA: TGCAGCGTCGTGACCGGGTCGTACTATGGCTACACCTTC

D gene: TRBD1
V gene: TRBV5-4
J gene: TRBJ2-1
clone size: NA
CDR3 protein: CASSSGTGGAYNEQFF
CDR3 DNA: TGTGCCAGCAGCTCGGGGACAGGCGGGGCCTACAATGAGCAGTTCTTC